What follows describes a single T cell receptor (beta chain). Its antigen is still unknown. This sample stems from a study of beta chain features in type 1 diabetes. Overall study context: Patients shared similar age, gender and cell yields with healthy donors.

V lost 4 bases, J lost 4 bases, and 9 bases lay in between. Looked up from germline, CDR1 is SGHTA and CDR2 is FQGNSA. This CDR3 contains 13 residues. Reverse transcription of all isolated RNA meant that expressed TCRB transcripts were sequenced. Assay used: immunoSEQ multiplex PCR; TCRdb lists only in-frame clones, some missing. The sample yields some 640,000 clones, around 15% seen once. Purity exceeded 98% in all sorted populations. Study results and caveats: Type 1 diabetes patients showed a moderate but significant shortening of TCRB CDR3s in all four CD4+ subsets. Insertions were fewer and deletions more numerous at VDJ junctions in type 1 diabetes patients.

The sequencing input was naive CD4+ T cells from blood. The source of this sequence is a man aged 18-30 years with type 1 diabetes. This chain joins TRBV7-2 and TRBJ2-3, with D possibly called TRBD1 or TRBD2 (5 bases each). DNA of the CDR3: TGTGCCAGCAGCTGGGGGACGGCAGATACGCAGTATTTT. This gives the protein CASSWGTADTQYF. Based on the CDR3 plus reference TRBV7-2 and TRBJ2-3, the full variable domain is GAGVSQSPSNKVTEKGKDVELRCDPISGHTALYWYRQSLGQGLEFLIYFQGNSAPDKSGLPSDRFSAERTGGSVSTLTIQRTQQEDSAVYLCASSWGTADTQYFGPGTRLTVL.